This TCR beta chain came from a study of blood T cell repertoires in COVID-19. TCRdb keeps only in-frame clones here, not all; method: immunoSEQ multiplex PCR. The sample lists 40,000 or so clones, about nine tenths occurring once. The source of this sequence is a man aged 55 to 69 with active COVID-19. Sequenced material: peripheral blood.

CDR3 DNA sequence: TGTGCCAGCAGACTCACTAGCGCTAGCACAGATACGCAGTATTTT. It is translated as CASRLTSASTDTQYF. This sequence joins TRBV27 and TRBJ2-3; 7 bases are a match to TRBD2. The length of the CDR3 is 15 residues. The trim removed 6 bases at V and 0 bases at J, leaving 6 bases unmatched. Germline assignment: CDR1 MNHEY and CDR2 SMNVEV (reference sequence).